This TCR beta chain appears in the sequencing data of a study of blood T cell repertoires in COVID-19. Original processing notes: Estimates of nucleated cell counts were drawn from the amplification of reference gene primers. TCRdb's table, derived via immunoSEQ multiplex PCR, lists solely in-frame clones and lacks some. V and J calls and clone size follow that table, whereas D and trimming were derived from the DNA. The repertoire holds tens of thousands of clones, with 70% to 90% as singletons. Germline lookup yields CDR1 ENHRY and CDR2 SYGVKD. The CDR3 runs 15 residues. V lost 2 bases and J lost 9; bases outside the gene matches: 10.

Sample: PBMCs or T cells enriched from blood (not recorded which). This TCR came from a woman aged 50 to 65 who had recovered from COVID-19. The V and J genes are TRBV10-3 and TRBJ2-3; 8 nucleotides match TRBD1. In nucleotides, the CDR3 is TGTGCCATCAGTGAGCTTGGGACAGGCCCTCCGACGCAGTATTTT. Translated: CAISELGTGPPTQYF.